A single sample is the source of the 8 T cell receptor beta chains below, sequenced in a study of identical twins. TCRdb re-derived calls from the 5' RACE reads in MiXCR, one entry per CDR3 protein. The data contain about 1.7 million distinct CDR3 sequences, around a third of them singletons. Sequenced sample: cord blood. The receptors shown here come from a newborn girl in good health.

This clonotype was observed a handful of times. CDR3 in amino acids: CASSLGDQPGAKETQYF. The CDR3 DNA is TGTGCCAGCAGCTTAGGAGACCAGCCAGGGGCGAAAGAGACCCAGTACTTC. The J gene is TRBJ2-5, the V gene TRBV7-9; tentative D call: TRBD1 (6 bases). This CDR3 is built from 17 residues. Germline CDR1 and CDR2: SEHNR and FQNEAQ (reference sequence). V lost 1 base, J lost 3 bases, and 18 bases lay in between.

This clonotype has just a few counts. V gene TRBV6-6 combines with J gene TRBJ2-7, with 11 nucleotides matching TRBD2. The CDR3 runs to 16 residues. Germline CDR1 and CDR2: MNHNY and SVGAGI (reference sequence). Trimming removed 5 bases from V and 6 bases from J; junction bases left unmatched: 12. For the CDR3, the DNA is TGTGCCAGCAGTCGCATGACTAGCGGGAAATCCGTCGAGCAGTACTTC. It encodes CASSRMTSGKSVEQYF.

This clonotype appeared a few times. The CDR3 spells CSARDNRGRPDTQYF. In nucleotides, the CDR3 is TGCAGTGCTAGAGACAACAGGGGGCGCCCAGATACGCAGTATTTT. The chain combines TRBV20-1 with TRBJ2-3; TRBD1 agrees at 9 bases. CDR1 and CDR2 (germline): DFQATT, SNEGSKA (reference sequence). V lost 0 bases to trimming and J lost 4 bases; unmatched junction nucleotides: 5. The CDR3 length is 15 residues.

This clonotype has a handful of counts. The chain has TRBV27 and TRBJ2-3, with 8 bases identical to TRBD2. V lost 0 bases and J lost 4; bases outside the gene matches: 3. Germline V lookup: CDR1 MNHEY, CDR2 SMNVEV (reference sequence). CDR3 size: 15 residues. CDR3 sequence: CASSLSRGGADTQYF. Here the CDR3 DNA reads TGTGCCAGCAGTTTATCTCGGGGGGGGGCAGATACGCAGTATTTT.

The V gene is TRBV20-1, the J gene TRBJ2-1; 10 nucleotides align to TRBD1. With 5 bases clipped from V and 5 bases from J, the junction kept 6 bases outside the gene matches. Germline V gives CDR1 DFQATT, CDR2 SNEGSKA (reference sequence). The CDR3 runs 14 residues. The CDR3 reads CSALPGQGNNEQFF. The CDR3 DNA reads TGCAGTGCTTTACCGGGACAGGGGAACAATGAGCAGTTCTTC.

This clonotype was counted once. The chain recombines TRBV28 with TRBJ2-4; D gene unclear. CDR1 and CDR2 (germline): MDHEN, SYDVKM. The CDR3 is made up of 15 amino acids. V lost 3 bases and J 1 base, leaving 10 bases between the germline ends. The CDR3 loop reads CASSLGRRAKNIQYF. In DNA, the CDR3 is TGTGCCAGCAGTTTGGGTCGGCGGGCCAAAAACATTCAGTACTTC.

This clonotype was seen a few times. The chain has TRBV28 and TRBJ2-7; 9 bases are a match to TRBD1. The CDR3 loop spans 17 amino acids. Looked up from germline, CDR1 is MDHEN and CDR2 is SYDVKM. Trimming took 2 bases from V and 6 from J; bases not matched to a gene: 14. CDR3 protein: CASSLAAWTGVRGEQYF. The CDR3 DNA follows: TGTGCCAGCAGTTTAGCGGCTTGGACAGGGGTTAGAGGCGAGCAGTACTTC.

The chain couples TRBV11-2 to TRBJ1-2; possibly TRBD1 for D (5 bases). The CDR3 has 15 amino acids. Germline V CDR1 and CDR2: SGHAT, FQNNGV. With 0 bases removed from V and 5 bases from J, the gap between germline ends came to 13 bases. The DNA for the CDR3 is TGTGCCAGCAGCTTAGATCTAAGCGGGGGGTATGGCTACACCTTC. Translating gives CASSLDLSGGYGYTF.